This entry lists 31 T cell receptor beta chains sequenced from one sample in a study of T cell changes during pregnancy in multiple sclerosis. The data were produced by immunoSEQ multiplex PCR, yet TCRdb's version contains in-frame clones alone and is incomplete. This sample has about 30,000 clones; just over 90% occur once, and the top ten carry around 0.44%. This specimen was CD4+ T cells from peripheral blood mononuclear cells, taken after pregnancy. Receptor source: a female donor with multiple sclerosis, enrolled in a pregnancy study.

The chain links TRBV19 to TRBJ2-4; tentatively, D is TRBD1 (5 bases). V was clipped by 0 bases and J by 10 bases, with 16 bases between them. This CDR3 is 15 amino acids long. CDR1 and CDR2 (germline): LNHDA, SQIVND (reference sequence). CDR3 bases: TGTGCCAGTAGTATAGAGGTAGTAGGCAGGGCTATTCAGTACTTC. This codes for CASSIEVVGRAIQYF.

The chain carries TRBV2 and TRBJ2-4; D perhaps matches TRBD1 (5 bases). Germline V gene data show CDR1 as SNHLY and CDR2 as FYNNEI. CDR3 length: 14 residues. Trimming took off 7 bases at V and 2 bases at J, with 12 bases between the two ends. CDR3 sequence: CASTPGRTKNIQYF. The CDR3 region has the DNA TGTGCCAGCACCCCAGGGCGGACCAAAAACATTCAGTACTTC.

The sample holds a few counts of this clone. V usage is TRBV10-1 and J usage is TRBJ1-3; D perhaps matches TRBD1 (5 bases). V lost 6 bases, J lost 1 base, and 7 bases lay in between. Looked up from germline, CDR1 is WNHNN and CDR2 is SYGVQD (reference sequence). The CDR3 has 13 amino acids. DNA of the CDR3: TGCGCCAGCAGAGCAGGGTCTGGAAACACCATATATTTT. This codes for CASRAGSGNTIYF.

The V and J genes are TRBV6-5 and TRBJ2-5; tentatively, D is TRBD2 (6 bases). CDR1 and CDR2 (germline): MNHEY, SVGAGI. This CDR3 comprises 15 residues. V lost 4 bases to trimming and J lost 1 base, with 13 bases between them. CDR3 in DNA: TGTGCCAGCAGTTCTCTGTCGGGACTCCAAGAGACCCAGTACTTC. Amino acid sequence: CASSSLSGLQETQYF.

CDR3 residues: CASGGRADTEAFF. The CDR3 coding sequence is TGTGCCAGCGGGGGGAGAGCGGACACTGAAGCTTTCTTT. The chain employs TRBV11-3 and TRBJ1-1; a possible D gene is TRBD1 (5 bases). The germline V gene encodes CDR1 SGHNT and CDR2 YENEEA. CDR3 length: 13 amino acids. The V gene lost 8 bases and the J gene lost 3 bases, with 13 bases spanning the gap.

For the CDR3, the DNA is TGTGCCAGCAGTGAAGTGGCAGAACGGGGGCAGTACTTC. Encoded protein: CASSEVAERGQYF. V usage is TRBV6-1 and J usage is TRBJ2-7; D is possibly TRBD2 (5 bases). The CDR3 contains 13 residues. The germline V gene has CDR1 MNHNS and CDR2 SASEGT. V gave up 1 base and J gave up 9 bases, with 13 bases separating them.

The chain links TRBV21-1 to TRBJ2-5; the table's D call, TRBD2, was not checked against the DNA. TRBV21-1 is listed as a pseudogene. CDR3 length: 15 residues. As DNA, the CDR3 is TGTGCCAGCAGCAGGGTGGAGGAGGGCCAAGAGACCCAGTACTTC. Its protein is CASSRVEEGQETQYF.

The chain is built from TRBV7-8 and TRBJ2-5; D is perhaps TRBD1 (6 bases). This CDR3 region has 15 residues. V lost 0 bases and J 4 bases, leaving 12 bases between the germline ends. The germline gives CDR1 SGHVS, CDR2 FQNEAQ. CDR3 nucleotides: TGTGCCAGCAGCTTAGCGGGCCTAGGGGGAGAGACCCAGTACTTC. This codes for CASSLAGLGGETQYF.

The J gene is TRBJ1-2, the V gene TRBV2; D is undetermined. Trimming stripped 6 bases from V and 8 bases from J, with 19 bases between. Germline loops: CDR1 SNHLY, CDR2 FYNNEI. CDR3 size: 14 residues. CDR3 loop: CASRPDYFMGGYTF. The CDR3 coding sequence is TGTGCCAGCAGACCGGACTATTTTATGGGAGGCTACACCTTC.

J is TRBJ2-1 and V is TRBV21-1; TRBD2, the D gene given by the table, was not confirmed from the DNA. TRBV21-1 is a pseudogene. The CDR3 spans 13 residues. DNA of the CDR3: TGTGCCAGTCCGGGACTAGCGGTCGGTGAGCAGTTCTTC. This sequence encodes CASPGLAVGEQFF.

The chain employs TRBV7-9 and TRBJ2-5; 15 nucleotides line up with TRBD2. This CDR3 spans 19 amino acids. Germline CDR1 is SEHNR and CDR2 is FQNEAQ (reference sequence). With 5 bases clipped from V and 5 bases from J, the junction kept 15 bases outside the gene matches. CDR3 nucleotides: TGTGCCAGCAGCCCCCGGACTAGCGGGAGGGTAAGGGCAATGGAGACCCAGTACTTC. It is translated as CASSPRTSGRVRAMETQYF.

The gene calls are TRBV23-1 and TRBJ1-1; D is unresolved. TRBV23-1 is an ORF for which the function is uncertain. The V gene lost 4 bases and the J gene lost 4 bases, with 16 bases spanning the gap. The CDR3 extends over 15 amino acids. CDR3 residues: CASSREGECSTEAFF. The DNA for the CDR3 is TGCGCCAGCAGTCGGGAGGGTGAATGTAGCACTGAAGCTTTCTTT.

V gene TRBV5-4 combines with J gene TRBJ2-7, with 7 bases identical to TRBD2. This CDR3 has 15 amino acids. Germline values: CDR1 SGHNT, CDR2 YYREEE (reference sequence). V lost 0 bases to trimming and J lost 2 bases; unmatched junction nucleotides: 5. CDR3 protein: CASSLVGGGPYEQYF. The CDR3 DNA sequence: TGTGCCAGCAGCTTGGTGGGGGGAGGGCCCTACGAGCAGTACTTC. The full variable domain, with the rest looked up from reference TRBV5-4 and TRBJ2-7, is ETGVTQSPTHLIKTRGQQVTLRCSSQSGHNTVSWYQQALGQGPQFIFQYYREEENGRGNFPPRFSGLQFPNYSSELNVNALELDDSALYLCASSLVGGGPYEQYFGPGTRLTVT.

The gene calls are TRBV14 and TRBJ1-6; D possibly corresponds to TRBD1 (5 bases). Trimming removed 4 bases from V and 10 bases from J, with 11 bases in between. Germline values: CDR1 SGHDN, CDR2 FVKESK. The CDR3 sequence is 13 residues long. The DNA for the CDR3 is TGTGCCAGCAGCCGGCAGGGTTACTCACCCCTCCACTTT. Translation: CASSRQGYSPLHF.

The chain uses TRBV7-9 and TRBJ2-3, with TRBD1 identical over 9 bases. CDR1 is SEHNR and CDR2 is FQNEAQ in the germline V gene (reference sequence). The trim removed 1 base at V and 8 bases at J, leaving 4 bases unmatched. This CDR3 is 14 amino acids long. The DNA of the CDR3 is TGTGCCAGCAGCTTAGGGACAGGGGCGGTTACGCAGTATTTT. The encoded protein is CASSLGTGAVTQYF.

The chain carries TRBV28 and TRBJ1-4, with 8 bases aligning to TRBD1. Germline-derived CDR1 and CDR2 are MDHEN and SYDVKM. Trimming cost V 8 bases and J 7 bases; bases outside gene matches: 9. The length of the CDR3 is 14 residues. CDR3 protein: CASGIGQGREKLFF. The CDR3 DNA reads TGTGCCAGCGGTATTGGACAGGGACGTGAAAAACTGTTTTTT.

V gene TRBV27 combines with J gene TRBJ2-3; 12 bases align to TRBD2. From germline, CDR1 is MNHEY and CDR2 SMNVEV (reference sequence). The CDR3 contains 16 residues. The V segment lost 2 bases and the J segment 6 bases; nucleotides outside the gene matches: 6. CDR3 in amino acids: CASSLTLAGGYDTQYF. The CDR3 coding sequence is TGTGCCAGCAGTTTAACACTAGCGGGGGGATACGATACGCAGTATTTT.

This clone was recorded only once. CDR3 region: CATSRDLGGGRVGADTQYF. The CDR3 DNA is TGTGCCACCAGCAGAGATCTAGGGGGCGGGAGGGTCGGGGCGGATACGCAGTATTTT. This rearrangement joins TRBV15 to TRBJ2-3; 9 bases agree with TRBD2. With 0 bases clipped from V and 6 bases from J, the junction kept 16 bases outside the gene matches. Looked up from germline, CDR1 is LNHNV and CDR2 is YYDKDF (reference sequence). This CDR3 is 19 amino acids long.

The rearrangement uses TRBV7-8 and TRBJ2-2; 7 nucleotides line up with TRBD2. In germline, CDR1 is SGHVS, CDR2 FQNEAQ. The CDR3 sequence is 15 residues long. V dropped 6 bases and J dropped 0; count of bases not matched to a gene: 4. Here the CDR3 reads CASSGGGTNTGELFF. For the CDR3, the DNA is TGTGCCAGCAGTGGGGGAGGGACGAACACCGGGGAGCTGTTTTTT.

The chain links TRBV5-5 to TRBJ2-4, with D possibly TRBD2 on 5 matching bases. The V end lost 2 bases, the J end lost 8 bases, and 14 bases lay between the germline ends. This CDR3 contains 14 residues. Germline V gives CDR1 SGHKS, CDR2 YYEKEE (reference sequence). This chain's CDR3 is CASSFQDSEDIQYF. CDR3 bases: TGTGCCAGCAGCTTTCAAGACTCGGAGGACATTCAGTACTTC.

This chain joins TRBV13 and TRBJ2-1; 8 bases line up with TRBD2. The trim removed 1 base at V and 6 bases at J, leaving 8 bases unmatched. The CDR3 spans 16 residues. Germline-derived CDR1 and CDR2 are PRHDT and FYEKMQ (reference sequence). The CDR3 DNA follows: TGTGCCAGCAGCTTAGTCTACGGGGGGGGTAGCAATGAGCAGTTCTTC. Amino acid sequence: CASSLVYGGGSNEQFF.

The chain carries TRBV10-3 and TRBJ1-5, with 9 nucleotides matching TRBD1. From germline, CDR1 is ENHRY and CDR2 SYGVKD. V gave up 7 bases and J gave up 5 bases; unmatched junction bases: 3. The CDR3 contains 13 residues. CDR3 sequence reads: CAIKGQGDQPQHF. The CDR3 bases are TGTGCCATCAAGGGACAGGGCGATCAGCCCCAGCATTTT.

The CDR3 sequence: CASSPQLAGTGFYEQYF. CDR3 nucleotides: TGTGCCAGCAGCCCACAGCTGGCCGGGACAGGGTTCTACGAGCAGTACTTC. The V call is TRBV7-2, the J call TRBJ2-7; 9 bases are shared with TRBD1. Germline V gene sequence: CDR1 SGHTA, CDR2 FQGNSA. The CDR3 extends over 17 amino acids. V shed 5 bases, J shed 3 bases, and the junction held 14 bases outside the gene matches.

The chain carries TRBV19 and TRBJ1-5; possibly TRBD1 for D (5 bases). The CDR3 runs to 17 residues. Germline lookup yields CDR1 LNHDA and CDR2 SQIVND (reference sequence). V was cut by 1 base and J by 1 base, with 14 bases left in between. The DNA for the CDR3 is TGTGCCAGTAGTATAGGAGGTGGGGCGGGGAGCAATCAGCCCCAGCATTTT. Translation gives CASSIGGGAGSNQPQHF.

The chain couples TRBV6-6 to TRBJ1-2; possibly TRBD1 for D (6 bases). CDR1 is MNHNY and CDR2 is SVGAGI in the germline V gene (reference sequence). The CDR3 loop spans 13 amino acids. V gave up 6 bases and J gave up 5 bases, with 13 bases separating them. The CDR3 nucleotides read TGTGCCAGCAGCAACAGGGATTTTTATGGCTACACCTTC. Its protein is CASSNRDFYGYTF.

This chain joins TRBV18 and TRBJ1-3; D ambiguous. This CDR3 spans 15 amino acids. Germline assignment: CDR1 KGHSH and CDR2 LQKENI. Trimming removed 4 bases at V and 1 base at J, with 11 bases between. The CDR3 DNA sequence: TGTGCCAGCTCACGAGGTCCGGGGTCTGGAAACACCATATATTTT. It codes for CASSRGPGSGNTIYF.

This chain joins TRBV5-4 and TRBJ2-7; maybe TRBD1 (6 bases). Trimming cost V 4 bases and J 1 base, with 12 bases left between them. Per germline, CDR1 SGHNT and CDR2 YYREEE (reference sequence). The length of the CDR3 is 14 residues. DNA for the CDR3: TGTGCCAGCAGCCAAACGACAGGATCCTACGAGCAGTACTTC. Amino acids: CASSQTTGSYEQYF. The full variable domain, its missing parts supplied by reference TRBV5-4 and TRBJ2-7, is ETGVTQSPTHLIKTRGQQVTLRCSSQSGHNTVSWYQQALGQGPQFIFQYYREEENGRGNFPPRFSGLQFPNYSSELNVNALELDDSALYLCASSQTTGSYEQYFGPGTRLTVT.

The V call is TRBV4-1, the J call TRBJ2-2; the D gene is possibly TRBD1 (8 bases). V was trimmed by 0 bases and J by 0 bases, leaving 17 bases between them. Germline loops: CDR1 MGHRA, CDR2 YSYEKL. The CDR3 spans 19 residues. The CDR3 sequence is CASSQEGGRDRPNTGELFF. The CDR3 nucleotides are TGCGCCAGCAGCCAAGAAGGGGGGAGGGACAGGCCGAACACCGGGGAGCTGTTTTTT.

CDR3 sequence: CASSARSMNTGELFF. Written as DNA, the CDR3 is TGTGCCAGCAGTGCCAGGTCCATGAACACCGGGGAGCTGTTTTTT. The V and J genes are TRBV6-6 and TRBJ2-2; D not resolved. The CDR3 is 15 residues long. CDR1 is MNHNY and CDR2 is SVGAGI in the germline V gene (reference sequence). The ends were cut back, 5 bases at V and 1 base at J, with 11 bases in the middle.

The chain has TRBV7-9 and TRBJ2-7; maybe TRBD1 (6 bases). V gave up 4 bases and J gave up 6 bases, with 16 bases separating them. Germline loops: CDR1 SEHNR, CDR2 FQNEAQ (reference sequence). There are 14 residues in the CDR3. DNA for the CDR3: TGTGCCAGCAGCTCGTTGCAGGGGCCCCTCGAGCAGTACTTC. Translated, it gives CASSSLQGPLEQYF.

The rearrangement uses TRBV9 and TRBJ1-5; tentative D call: TRBD1 (6 bases). V gave up 4 bases and J gave up 7 bases, with 12 bases separating them. This CDR3 is 13 amino acids long. CDR1 is SGDLS and CDR2 is YYNGEE in the germline V gene. The CDR3 bases are TGTGCCAGCAGCCTAGCAGGGGCACAGCCCCAGCATTTT. Protein product: CASSLAGAQPQHF.